This T cell receptor beta chain was recovered during a study of T cells in Graves' hyperthyroidism and ophthalmopathy. Study-wide results and caveats: The authors' 13 V-J model separated ophthalmopathy from stable hyperthyroidism. The blood repertoire included most of the expanded thyroid clonotypes above 0.001.

What was amplified from RNA transcripts were TCR beta CDR3 regions. When the TCR CDR3 underwent first-round RT-PCR, the HTBI primer set was used. TCRdb reprocessed the multiplex PCR reads via MiXCR and lists one record per CDR3 protein. The sample includes 380,000 or so distinct CDR3 sequences, about 13% of them seen just once. J lost 0 bases, V lost 0 bases, and 6 bases had no gene match. Germline V gene data show CDR1 as DFQATT and CDR2 as SNEGSKA (reference sequence). The CDR3 spans 18 residues. Patients aged 18 to 65 had newly diagnosed hyperthyroidism that had lasted under 2 months. Fresh peripheral blood, 7.5 to 10 ml, yielded the PBMCs. This clonotype was detected many times. Its antigen is as yet unknown.

The V gene is TRBV20-1, the J gene TRBJ2-1, with 12 bases lining up with TRBD2. The sequence derives from a man younger than 45 with Graves' hyperthyroidism that later progressed to Graves' ophthalmopathy. Sequencing was performed on blood. CDR3 protein: CSARDGLAGNPSYNEQFF. CDR3 in DNA: TGCAGTGCTAGAGATGGACTAGCGGGGAACCCCTCCTACAATGAGCAGTTCTTC.